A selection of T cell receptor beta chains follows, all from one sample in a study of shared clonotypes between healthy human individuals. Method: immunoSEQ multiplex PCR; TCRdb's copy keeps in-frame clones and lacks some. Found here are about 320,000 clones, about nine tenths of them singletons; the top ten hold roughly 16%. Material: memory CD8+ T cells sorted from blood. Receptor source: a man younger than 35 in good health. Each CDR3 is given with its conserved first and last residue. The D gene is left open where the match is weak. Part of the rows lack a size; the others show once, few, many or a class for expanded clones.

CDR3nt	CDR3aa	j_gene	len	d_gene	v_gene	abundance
TGTGCCAGCAGTTTACCACCACCCTGGGACAGGAGACAAGAGACCCAGTACTTC	CASSLPPPWDRRQETQYF	TRBJ2-5	18	TRBD1	TRBV28	NA
TGTGCCAGCAGCTTAGAGGGACAGCTTCTTGAAGCTTTCTTT	CASSLEGQLLEAFF	TRBJ1-1	14	TRBD1	TRBV13	once
TGCAGCGTTCAGGACAGAGCGAACACCGGGGAGCTGTTTTTT	CSVQDRANTGELFF	TRBJ2-2	14	NA	TRBV29-1	NA
TGTGCCAGCAGCTTGGGGGACAGCCTCACTGAAGCTTTCTTT	CASSLGDSLTEAFF	TRBJ1-1	14	TRBD1	TRBV5-6	NA
TGCGCCAGCAGTGGGCATAGTGGGGGCACTGAAGCTTTCTTT	CASSGHSGGTEAFF	TRBJ1-1	14	NA	TRBV10-2	NA
TGTGCCAGCAGTGAGAACAGGGGTAATCCTAATGAAAAACTGTTTTTT	CASSENRGNPNEKLFF	TRBJ1-4	16	TRBD1	TRBV2	NA
TGTGCCAGCAGTGAATATATGGACACTGAAGCTTTCTTT	CASSEYMDTEAFF	TRBJ1-1	13	NA	TRBV25-1	NA
TGTGCCAGCAGCCCAATTGTGGGGACCCAAGAGACCCAGTACTTC	CASSPIVGTQETQYF	TRBJ2-5	15	NA	TRBV5-4	once
TGTGCCAGCAGCCGCGTACAGGTGGTGAACACTGAAGCTTTCTTT	CASSRVQVVNTEAFF	TRBJ1-1	15	NA	TRBV4-2	once
TGCGCCAGCAGCCAAGATTGGAGTTCCTACGAGCAGTACTTC	CASSQDWSSYEQYF	TRBJ2-7	14	NA	TRBV4-3	NA
TGTGCCAGCAGTGAAGCCCCTGGGGGGGCGAGTCTCCACGAGCAGTACTTC	CASSEAPGGASLHEQYF	TRBJ2-7	17	NA	TRBV6-1	NA
TGCGCCAGCAGCTTGTACGGGGGGAGGGACGAGCAGTACTTC	CASSLYGGRDEQYF	TRBJ2-7	14	TRBD2	TRBV5-1	NA
TGTGCCAGCAGCTCCTCAAATAACAATGAGCAGTTCTTC	CASSSSNNNEQFF	TRBJ2-1	13	NA	TRBV13	NA
TGTGCCAGCAGCCCCGCTGCCTACGAGCAGTACTTC	CASSPAAYEQYF	TRBJ2-7	12	NA	TRBV7-9	NA
TGTGCCAGCAGCCCCGGTGGAGCGGGGGGCGACGAGCAGTACTTC	CASSPGGAGGDEQYF	TRBJ2-7	15	TRBD2	TRBV9	NA
TGCGCCAGCAGCCCGGGGGAACTAGCGCCCTCCTACGAGCAGTACTTC	CASSPGELAPSYEQYF	TRBJ2-7	16	TRBD2	TRBV4-1	NA
TGTGCCAGCAGCTTAGAGCAGGGGCGCACCGACGAGCAGTACTTC	CASSLEQGRTDEQYF	TRBJ2-7	15	NA	TRBV7-6	few
TGTGCCAGCAGCGTAGGGACAGCTAACACTGAAGCTTTCTTT	CASSVGTANTEAFF	TRBJ1-1	14	NA	TRBV9	NA
TGTGCCAGCAGCTTGGGGGACAGGGACACTGAAGCTTTCTTT	CASSLGDRDTEAFF	TRBJ1-1	14	TRBD1	TRBV11-2	NA
TGCGCCAGCAGCCAAGAGCCGGGACAGGTGAACACTGAAGCTTTCTTT	CASSQEPGQVNTEAFF	TRBJ1-1	16	TRBD1	TRBV4-1	NA
TGCGCCAGCAGCTTGGAGTGGGTTACGCAGTATTTT	CASSLEWVTQYF	TRBJ2-3	12	NA	TRBV5-1	NA
TGTGCCAGCAGTGTGAAGGGACAGGGAGGCTATAGCAATCAGCCCCAGCATTTT	CASSVKGQGGYSNQPQHF	TRBJ1-5	18	TRBD1	TRBV6-4	NA
TGTGCCAGCAGTGAAGGCGTTCGCAGGGGCAATCAGCCCCAGCATTTT	CASSEGVRRGNQPQHF	TRBJ1-5	16	NA	TRBV6-1	NA
TGTGCCAGCAGCTTAACAGGGAATCAGCCCCAGCATTTT	CASSLTGNQPQHF	TRBJ1-5	13	NA	TRBV9	NA
TGTGCCAGCAGCCCCGAGATGAGTTTAATGAACACTGAAGCTTTCTTT	CASSPEMSLMNTEAFF	TRBJ1-1	16	NA	TRBV7-9	NA
TGTGCCAGCAGTTTTACTTTAGAAGAGACCCAGTACTTC	CASSFTLEETQYF	TRBJ2-5	13	NA	TRBV27	NA
TGTGCCAGCAGCCAAGACCCGGGGGGGACCGGGGGCTTTAGCTCCTACAATGAGCAGTTCTTC	CASSQDPGGTGGFSSYNEQFF	TRBJ2-1	21	TRBD2	TRBV14	NA
TGTGCCAGCAGTAATCCCCAAAGCGGAGCAGATACGCAGTATTTT	CASSNPQSGADTQYF	TRBJ2-3	15	NA	TRBV7-8	NA
TGTGCCAGCAGCTTAGGACAGGGGGCAGAAGATACGCAGTATTTT	CASSLGQGAEDTQYF	TRBJ2-3	15	TRBD1	TRBV7-9	NA
TGTGCCTGGAACTTCGGACAGGGGGAGTGGTATGGCTACACCTTC	CAWNFGQGEWYGYTF	TRBJ1-2	15	TRBD1	TRBV30	NA
TGCGCCAGCAGCCAAGTGGGGGGGGCAGGACAGGGAGGTCAGCCCCAGCATTTT	CASSQVGGAGQGGQPQHF	TRBJ1-5	18	TRBD1	TRBV4-1	NA
TGCGCCAGCAGCAAGGGAGACCTGAACACTGAAGCTTTCTTT	CASSKGDLNTEAFF	TRBJ1-1	14	NA	TRBV4-1	NA
TGCGCCAGCAGCCAAGGGTCCCGGACTAGCGGCGAGACCCAGTACTTC	CASSQGSRTSGETQYF	TRBJ2-5	16	TRBD2	TRBV4-1	NA
TGCGCCAGCAGCCCCCAGCGGGGGAGGTACAATGAGCAGTTCTTC	CASSPQRGRYNEQFF	TRBJ2-1	15	TRBD2	TRBV4-1	NA
TGTGCCAGCAGTGAAGCGGGGAGGCGGGTACAAGAGCACACCATATATTTT	CASSEAGRRVQEHTIYF	TRBJ1-3	17	NA	TRBV6-1	NA
TGTGCCAGCAGTTTTGAGGGTACGAACACTGAAGCTTTCTTT	CASSFEGTNTEAFF	TRBJ1-1	14	NA	TRBV27	once
TGTGCCAGCAGTTATAAACAGGGATATGGCTACACCTTC	CASSYKQGYGYTF	TRBJ1-2	13	NA	TRBV6-5	once
TGTGCCAGCAGCTTACTCGAATTCCTCCACTTT	CASSLLEFLHF	TRBJ1-6	11	NA	TRBV7-9	NA
TGTGCCAGCAGCTTACGGGGGCCCACTGAAGCTTTCTTT	CASSLRGPTEAFF	TRBJ1-1	13	NA	TRBV7-9	NA
TGTGCCAGCAGCCTCGGGAACACCGGGGAGCTGTTTTTT	CASSLGNTGELFF	TRBJ2-2	13	NA	TRBV5-4	once
TGTGCCAGCAGTTGGGTTAATCCGTATTCACCCCTCCACTTT	CASSWVNPYSPLHF	TRBJ1-6	14	NA	TRBV6-5	NA
TGTGCCAGCAGCTCCCCTACCGGGACAGGGGATTGGGGCTACACCTTC	CASSSPTGTGDWGYTF	TRBJ1-2	16	TRBD1	TRBV7-2	NA
TGTGCCAGCAGCTCAAGCAGGGGTCATGGCTACACCTTC	CASSSSRGHGYTF	TRBJ1-2	13	NA	TRBV7-2	NA
TGTGCCAGCAGCGTAGGGCTAGTAATCGGTGAGCAGTTCTTC	CASSVGLVIGEQFF	TRBJ2-1	14	NA	TRBV9	few
TGTGCCAGCAGCTATCACGTTGGGGACGAGGACGCGAAGCAGTTCTTC	CASSYHVGDEDAKQFF	TRBJ2-1	16	NA	TRBV5-6	NA
TGTGCCAGCAGCGGCGGACAGGGCAATTCACCCCTCCACTTT	CASSGGQGNSPLHF	TRBJ1-6	14	TRBD1	TRBV9	NA
TGTGCCAGCAGTTTTAGGGAGGGGCGAGTCACCGGGGAGCTGTTTTTT	CASSFREGRVTGELFF	TRBJ2-2	16	TRBD2	TRBV28	NA
TGTGCCAGCAGCCTAACGAGGACAGATACGCAGTATTTT	CASSLTRTDTQYF	TRBJ2-3	13	NA	TRBV9	NA
TGTGCCAGCAGCTCGGCCGTCGCTGAGTATGCAACTAATGAAAAACTGTTTTTT	CASSSAVAEYATNEKLFF	TRBJ1-4	18	NA	TRBV11-2	NA
TGTGCCTGGAGTGAACTAGCGGGGGCCTACGGCACAGATACGCAGTATTTT	CAWSELAGAYGTDTQYF	TRBJ2-3	17	TRBD2	TRBV30	NA
TGTGCCAGCTCACCCACGGGATCTGCCCAACCCTACGAGCAGTACTTC	CASSPTGSAQPYEQYF	TRBJ2-7	16	NA	TRBV18	NA
TGTGCCTGGAGCGGACAGGGGTACACTGAAGCTTTCTTT	CAWSGQGYTEAFF	TRBJ1-1	13	TRBD1	TRBV30	NA
TGTGCCAGCAGCGCCCCAACTAGCGGGAGTTGGAATGAGCAGTTCTTC	CASSAPTSGSWNEQFF	TRBJ2-1	16	TRBD2	TRBV9	NA
TGTGCCAGCGGCCCCGGGACTGTGCTAGCGGGAGGAGCAGATACGCAGTATTTT	CASGPGTVLAGGADTQYF	TRBJ2-3	18	TRBD2	TRBV27	once
TGTGCCAGCAGCTTGGACAGCCTGGGAGGAGTTAATGGCTACACCTTC	CASSLDSLGGVNGYTF	TRBJ1-2	16	NA	TRBV7-9	NA